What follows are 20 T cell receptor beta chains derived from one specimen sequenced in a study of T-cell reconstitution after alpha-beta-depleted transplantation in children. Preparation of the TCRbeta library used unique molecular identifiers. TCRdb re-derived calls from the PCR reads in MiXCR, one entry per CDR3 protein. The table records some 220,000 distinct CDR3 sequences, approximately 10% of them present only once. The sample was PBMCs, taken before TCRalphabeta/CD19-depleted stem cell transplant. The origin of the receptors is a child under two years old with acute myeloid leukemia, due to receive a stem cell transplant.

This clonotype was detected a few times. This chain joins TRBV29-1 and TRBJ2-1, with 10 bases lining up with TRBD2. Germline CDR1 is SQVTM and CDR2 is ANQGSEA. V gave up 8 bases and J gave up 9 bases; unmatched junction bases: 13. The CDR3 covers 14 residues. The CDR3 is CSTLLAGDPGEQFF. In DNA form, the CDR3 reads TGCAGCACCCTCCTAGCGGGAGACCCGGGTGAGCAGTTCTTC.

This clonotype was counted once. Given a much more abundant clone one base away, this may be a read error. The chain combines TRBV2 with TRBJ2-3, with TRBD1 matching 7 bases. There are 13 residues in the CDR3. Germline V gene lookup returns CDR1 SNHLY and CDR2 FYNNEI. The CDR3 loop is CVSSEEGAGTQYF. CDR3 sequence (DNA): TGTGTCAGCAGTGAAGAGGGGGCGGGTACGCAGTATTTT.

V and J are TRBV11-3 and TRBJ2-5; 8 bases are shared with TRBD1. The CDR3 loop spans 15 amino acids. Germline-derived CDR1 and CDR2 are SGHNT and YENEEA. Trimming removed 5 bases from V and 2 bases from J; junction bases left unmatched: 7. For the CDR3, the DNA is TGTGCCAGCAGCCTCGGGACAGGCAAACAAGAGACCCAGTACTTC. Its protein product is CASSLGTGKQETQYF.

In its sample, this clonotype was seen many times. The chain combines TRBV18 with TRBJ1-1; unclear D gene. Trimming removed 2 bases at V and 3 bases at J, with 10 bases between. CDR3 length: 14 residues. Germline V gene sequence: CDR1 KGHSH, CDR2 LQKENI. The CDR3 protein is CASSPAGPDTEAFF. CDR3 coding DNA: TGTGCCAGCTCACCAGCAGGTCCGGACACTGAAGCTTTCTTT.

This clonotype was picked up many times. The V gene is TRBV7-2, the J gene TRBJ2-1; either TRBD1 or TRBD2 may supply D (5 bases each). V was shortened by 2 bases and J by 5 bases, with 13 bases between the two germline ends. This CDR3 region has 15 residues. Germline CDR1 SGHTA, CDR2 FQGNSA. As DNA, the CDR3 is TGTGCCAGCAGCTTATTGGGGGTGGCCAACAATGAGCAGTTCTTC. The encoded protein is CASSLLGVANNEQFF.

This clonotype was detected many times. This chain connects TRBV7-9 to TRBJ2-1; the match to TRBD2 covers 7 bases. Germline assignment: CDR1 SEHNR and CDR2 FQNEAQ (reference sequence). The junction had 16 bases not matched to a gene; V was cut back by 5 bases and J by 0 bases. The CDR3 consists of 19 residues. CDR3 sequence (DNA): TGTGCCAGCAGCCCTCCCGTTTCTGGGAGCGGGAACTCCTACAATGAGCAGTTCTTC. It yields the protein CASSPPVSGSGNSYNEQFF.

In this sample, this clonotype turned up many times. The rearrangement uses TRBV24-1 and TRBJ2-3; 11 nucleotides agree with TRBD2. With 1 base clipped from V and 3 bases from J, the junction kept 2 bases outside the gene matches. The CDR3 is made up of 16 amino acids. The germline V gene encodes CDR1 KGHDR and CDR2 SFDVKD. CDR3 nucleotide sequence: TGTGCCACCAGTGATTTTACTAGCGGGAGAACAGATACGCAGTATTTT. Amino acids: CATSDFTSGRTDTQYF.

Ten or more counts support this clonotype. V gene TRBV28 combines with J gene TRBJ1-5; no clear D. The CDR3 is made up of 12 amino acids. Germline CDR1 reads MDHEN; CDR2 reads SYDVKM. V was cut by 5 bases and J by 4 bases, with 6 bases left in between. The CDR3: CASSGANQPQHF. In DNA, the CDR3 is TGTGCCAGCAGTGGAGCAAATCAGCCCCAGCATTTT.

CDR3 in DNA: TGTGCCAGCAGAATACTAGCGGGAGAATGGAATGAGCAGTTCTTC. This translates into CASRILAGEWNEQFF. The chain carries TRBV7-9 and TRBJ2-1; 11 nucleotides match TRBD2. J was trimmed by 7 bases and V by 6 bases; bases with no gene match: 8. The CDR3 spans 15 residues. Germline V gene sequence: CDR1 SEHNR, CDR2 FQNEAQ (reference sequence).

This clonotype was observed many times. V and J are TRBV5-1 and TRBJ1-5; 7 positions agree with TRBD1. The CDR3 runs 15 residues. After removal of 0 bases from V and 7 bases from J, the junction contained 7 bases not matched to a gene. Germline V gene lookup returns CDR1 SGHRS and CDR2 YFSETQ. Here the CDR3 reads CASSLAGEGGQPQHF. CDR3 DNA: TGCGCCAGCAGCTTGGCAGGGGAAGGGGGCCAGCCCCAGCATTTT.

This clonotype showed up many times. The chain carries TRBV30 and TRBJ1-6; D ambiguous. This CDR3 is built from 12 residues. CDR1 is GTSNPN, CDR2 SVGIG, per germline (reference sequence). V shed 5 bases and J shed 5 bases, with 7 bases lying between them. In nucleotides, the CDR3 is TGTGCCTGGGAACTCGATAATTCACCCCTCCACTTT. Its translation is CAWELDNSPLHF. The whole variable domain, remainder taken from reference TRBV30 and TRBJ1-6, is SQTIHQWPATLVQPVGSPLSLECTVEGTSNPNLYWYRQAAGRGLQLLFYSVGIGQISSEVPQNLSASRPQDRQFILSSKKLLLSDSGFYLCAWELDNSPLHFGNGTRLTVT.

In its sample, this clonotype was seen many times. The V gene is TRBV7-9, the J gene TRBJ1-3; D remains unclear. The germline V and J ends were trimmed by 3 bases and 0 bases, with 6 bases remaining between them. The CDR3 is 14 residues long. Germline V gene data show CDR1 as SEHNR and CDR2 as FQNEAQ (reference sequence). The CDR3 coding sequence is TGTGCCAGCAGCTTTTCAAGCTCTGGAAACACCATATATTTT. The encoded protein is CASSFSSSGNTIYF.

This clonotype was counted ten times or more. CDR3 region: CATSDSGTSGSGGANVLTF. As DNA, the CDR3 is TGTGCCACCAGTGATTCCGGGACTAGCGGATCCGGCGGGGCCAACGTCCTGACTTTC. This chain links TRBV24-1 with TRBJ2-6, with 11 positions matching TRBD2. Germline CDR1 is KGHDR and CDR2 is SFDVKD. The V and J ends lost 2 bases and 4 bases, in that order; junction bases with no gene match: 9. CDR3 length: 19 amino acids.

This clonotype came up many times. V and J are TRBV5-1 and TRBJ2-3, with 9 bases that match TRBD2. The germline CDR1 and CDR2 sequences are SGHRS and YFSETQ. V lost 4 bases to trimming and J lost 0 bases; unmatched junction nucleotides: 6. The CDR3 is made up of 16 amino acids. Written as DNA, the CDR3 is TGCGCCAGCAGCCCGGGACTAGCTGCTAGCACAGATACGCAGTATTTT. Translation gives CASSPGLAASTDTQYF.

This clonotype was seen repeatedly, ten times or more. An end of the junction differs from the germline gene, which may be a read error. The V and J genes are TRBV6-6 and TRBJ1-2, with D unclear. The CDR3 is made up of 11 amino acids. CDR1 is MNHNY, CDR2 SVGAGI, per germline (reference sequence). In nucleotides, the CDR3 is TGTACCAGCAGTTACTCCTGGGCGAAAACCTTC. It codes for CTSSYSWAKTF.

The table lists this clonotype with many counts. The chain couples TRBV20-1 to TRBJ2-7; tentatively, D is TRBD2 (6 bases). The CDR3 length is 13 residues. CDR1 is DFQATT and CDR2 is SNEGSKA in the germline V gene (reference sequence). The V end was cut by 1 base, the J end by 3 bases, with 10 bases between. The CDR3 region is CSARGDSVYEQYF. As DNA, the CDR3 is TGCAGTGCTAGAGGGGACTCCGTCTACGAGCAGTACTTC.

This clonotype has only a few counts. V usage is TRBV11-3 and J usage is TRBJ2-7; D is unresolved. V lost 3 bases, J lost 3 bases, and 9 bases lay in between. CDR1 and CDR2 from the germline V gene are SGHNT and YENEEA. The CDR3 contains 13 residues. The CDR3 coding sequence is TGTGCCAGCAGCTTCTCGGCAGGCTACGAGCAGTACTTC. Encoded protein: CASSFSAGYEQYF.

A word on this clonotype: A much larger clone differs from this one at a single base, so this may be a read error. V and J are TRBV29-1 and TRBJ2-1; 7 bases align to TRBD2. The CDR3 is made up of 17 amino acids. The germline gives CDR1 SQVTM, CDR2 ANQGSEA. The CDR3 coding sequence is TGCAGCGGCCGAAATCGCCTAGCGGAGCTGCCCTACAATGAGCAGTCCTTC. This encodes CSGRNRLAELPYNEQSF.

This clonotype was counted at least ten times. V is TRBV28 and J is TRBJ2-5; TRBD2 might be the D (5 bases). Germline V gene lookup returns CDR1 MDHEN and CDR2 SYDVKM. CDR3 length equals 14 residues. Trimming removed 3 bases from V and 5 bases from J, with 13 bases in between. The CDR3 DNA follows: TGTGCCAGCAGTTTTTGGCGGGCGCGGGAGACCCAGTACTTC. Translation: CASSFWRARETQYF.

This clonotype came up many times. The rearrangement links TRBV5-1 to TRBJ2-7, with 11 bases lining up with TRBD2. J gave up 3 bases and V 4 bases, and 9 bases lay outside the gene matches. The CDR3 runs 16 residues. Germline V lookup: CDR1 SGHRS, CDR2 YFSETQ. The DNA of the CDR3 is TGCGCCAGCAGCCAATCCACTAGCGGGGGACTCTACGAGCAGTACTTC. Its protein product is CASSQSTSGGLYEQYF. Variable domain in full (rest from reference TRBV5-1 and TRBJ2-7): KAGVTQTPRYLIKTRGQQVTLSCSPISGHRSVSWYQQTPGQGLQFLFEYFSETQRNKGNFPGRFSGRQFSNSRSEMNVSTLELGDSALYLCASSQSTSGGLYEQYFGPGTRLTVT.